The entry below gives a single T cell receptor beta chain sequence along with its context. Its antigen is undetermined. The V gene end was trimmed by 2 bases and the J gene end by 2 bases; junction bases not matched to a gene: 5. Germline V lookup: CDR1 MNHEY, CDR2 SMNVEV (reference sequence). The CDR3 spans 16 residues. The sample is drawn from a study of cytomegalovirus exposure and HLA in healthy donors. Study conclusions and caveats: Later work found that TCR association rates differed between HLA loci; DRB1 had the most and HLA-C the fewest. Productive rates of about 90% or about 30% were seen for most TCR beta V segments in an earlier analysis.

The PCR employed 60 Vbeta primers together with 13 Jbeta primers. Only in-frame clones appear in the TCRdb table, and some are missing; sequencing was by immunoSEQ multiplex PCR. Here the sample spans a few hundred thousand clones, approximately 80% being singletons. The sequence came from a woman aged 40 to 55 in good health and CMV-seronegative. Sequenced material: PBMCs. The rearrangement links TRBV27 to TRBJ2-3; 9 nucleotides align to TRBD2. The CDR3 region has the DNA TGTGCCAGCAGTTTAAGTGAGCGGGGGGCCACAGATACGCAGTATTTT. Its protein is CASSLSERGATDTQYF.